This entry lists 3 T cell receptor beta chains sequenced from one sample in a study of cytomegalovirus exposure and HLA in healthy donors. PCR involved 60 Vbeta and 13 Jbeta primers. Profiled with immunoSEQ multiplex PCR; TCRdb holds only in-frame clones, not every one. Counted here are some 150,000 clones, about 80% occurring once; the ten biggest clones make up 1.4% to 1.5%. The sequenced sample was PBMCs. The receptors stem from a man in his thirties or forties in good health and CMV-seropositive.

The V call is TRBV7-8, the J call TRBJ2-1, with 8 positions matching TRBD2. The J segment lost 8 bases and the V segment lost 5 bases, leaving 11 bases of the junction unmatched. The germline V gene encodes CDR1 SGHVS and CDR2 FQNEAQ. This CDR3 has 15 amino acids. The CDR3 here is CASSVGAGDSHEQFF. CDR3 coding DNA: TGTGCCAGCAGCGTAGGAGCGGGAGACAGCCATGAGCAGTTCTTC.

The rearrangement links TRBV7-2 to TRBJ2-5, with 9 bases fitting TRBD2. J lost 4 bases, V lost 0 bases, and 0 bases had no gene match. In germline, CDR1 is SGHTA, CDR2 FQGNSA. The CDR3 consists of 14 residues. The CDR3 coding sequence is TGTGCCAGCAGCTTAGCACTAGCGGGAGAGACCCAGTACTTC. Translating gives CASSLALAGETQYF.

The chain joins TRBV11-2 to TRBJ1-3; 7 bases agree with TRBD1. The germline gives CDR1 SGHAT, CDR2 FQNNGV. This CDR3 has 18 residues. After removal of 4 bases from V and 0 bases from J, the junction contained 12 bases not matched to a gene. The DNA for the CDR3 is TGTGCCAGCAGCTGGGGACGGGCAGGGGGTAGCTCTGGAAACACCATATATTTT. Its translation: CASSWGRAGGSSGNTIYF.